This T cell receptor (beta chain) originates from a study of STAT5B mutations in CD4+ large granular lymphocyte leukemia. Across the study: Among healthy controls, a particular HLA allele went with more CDR3 'QG' motifs.

General study points: Main leukemic clonotypes were patient-specific, but approximately 25% appeared at low frequency elsewhere.

A word on this clone: Its target is unknown.

Germline CDR1 reads MDHEN; CDR2 reads SYDVKM. With 10 bases removed from V and 1 base from J, the gap between germline ends came to 13 bases. The CDR3 length is 13 residues. Using immunoSEQ multiplex PCR, the repertoire was profiled, and TCRdb retains in-frame clones only, with some absent. The repertoire includes more than 40,000 clones, about 80% of them detected once, and more than 0.3% sits in the top ten. The clonotype comes from a human donor in good health. The sequenced material came from CD4+ T cells from blood buffy coats. This chain connects TRBV28 to TRBJ2-5, with a possible D match to TRBD1 (6 bases). CDR3 DNA: TGTGCCACGAGGGGGAATCTCCAAGAGACCCAGTACTTC. This encodes CATRGNLQETQYF.